The 27 T cell receptor beta chains below all came from one sample that was sequenced in a study of blood T cell repertoires in COVID-19. Assay used: immunoSEQ multiplex PCR; TCRdb lists only in-frame clones, some missing. The sample carries more than 80,000 clones, about 64% recorded once. Sequencing was performed on peripheral blood. The receptor source for this set is a human donor with acute or convalescent COVID-19. The donor label of this sample is uncertain.

V usage is TRBV2 and J usage is TRBJ2-3; 8 nucleotides agree with TRBD2. Trimming cost V 3 bases and J 1 base; bases outside gene matches: 0. The CDR3 spans 14 residues. CDR1 and CDR2 (germline): SNHLY, FYNNEI. CDR3 in amino acids: CASSETSGTDTQYF. CDR3 bases: TGTGCCAGCAGTGAGACTAGCGGCACAGATACGCAGTATTTT.

This chain connects TRBV6-1 to TRBJ1-5; a weak D match, TRBD1 (5 bases). CDR1 MNHNS and CDR2 SASEGT come from the germline V gene. The length of the CDR3 is 13 residues. Trimming removed 3 bases from V and 5 bases from J, with 8 bases in between. Written as DNA, the CDR3 is TGTGCCAGCAGTGATTGGGGGGATCAGCCCCAGCATTTT. Translated: CASSDWGDQPQHF.

The J gene is TRBJ1-1, the V gene TRBV30; TRBD1 matches 7 bases. CDR1 is GTSNPN and CDR2 is SVGIG in the germline V gene (reference sequence). CDR3 length: 15 amino acids. Trimming took 4 bases from V and 6 from J; bases not matched to a gene: 14. This chain's CDR3 is CAWNVGTAGRSEAFF. DNA for the CDR3: TGTGCCTGGAATGTAGGGACAGCCGGGAGATCTGAAGCTTTCTTT.

The chain joins TRBV6-5 to TRBJ1-1; 7 bases are shared with TRBD1. V lost 6 bases, J lost 7 bases, and 11 bases stayed unmatched. This CDR3 is 14 amino acids long. CDR1 and CDR2 (germline): MNHEY, SVGAGI. CDR3 DNA sequence: TGTGCCAGCAGGCCCAGGGGGAAAGTGGTTGAAGCTTTCTTT. Translating it yields CASRPRGKVVEAFF.

The chain joins TRBV2 to TRBJ1-1; a possible D gene is TRBD1 (5 bases). Germline V gives CDR1 SNHLY, CDR2 FYNNEI. The germline V and J ends were trimmed by 5 bases and 3 bases, with 10 bases remaining between them. This CDR3 has 13 amino acids. CDR3 loop: CASSSGRYTEAFF. CDR3 in DNA: TGTGCCAGCAGTTCAGGGAGGTACACTGAAGCTTTCTTT.

The rearrangement links TRBV19 to TRBJ2-7, with TRBD1 matching over 7 bases. CDR1 is LNHDA and CDR2 is SQIVND in the germline V gene (reference sequence). This CDR3 is built from 13 residues. V lost 5 bases, J lost 6 bases, and 7 bases stayed unmatched. CDR3 residues: CASSPRQGREQYV. The DNA of the CDR3 is TGTGCCAGTAGTCCGCGACAGGGCCGCGAGCAGTACGTC.

The chain employs TRBV20-1 and TRBJ2-5; TRBD2 matches 8 bases. With 5 bases clipped from V and 4 bases from J, the junction kept 0 bases outside the gene matches. The CDR3 has 11 residues. Germline loops: CDR1 DFQATT, CDR2 SNEGSKA (reference sequence). The CDR3, as DNA: TGCAGTGCTCTAGCGGGAGAGACCCAGTACTTC. As protein: CSALAGETQYF.

This clone was counted between two and nine times. The chain uses TRBV6-7 and TRBJ1-1, with D maybe TRBD1 (5 bases). TRBV6-7 is an ORF, and what it does is uncertain. CDR3 length equals 15 residues. V was clipped by 0 bases and J by 6 bases, with 14 bases between them. CDR3 loop: CASSYSRGGIAEAFF. CDR3 DNA: TGTGCCAGCAGTTACTCCCGGGGGGGTATTGCTGAAGCTTTCTTT.

The gene calls are TRBV3-1 (or the pseudogene TRBV3-2) and TRBJ1-2; D perhaps matches TRBD1 (6 bases). Germline V gene data show CDR1 as LGHDT and CDR2 as YNNKEL (reference sequence). The CDR3 extends over 15 amino acids. Trimming removed 0 bases at V and 4 bases at J, with 12 bases between. CDR3 sequence reads: CASSQEGGRGYGYTF. The CDR3 nucleotides are TGTGCCAGCAGCCAAGAAGGGGGACGTGGCTATGGCTACACCTTC.

The chain is built from TRBV4-2 and TRBJ2-2; no definite D call. CDR1 is LGHNA, CDR2 YNFKEQ, per germline. The CDR3 loop spans 16 amino acids. V lost 0 bases and J 3 bases, leaving 11 bases between the germline ends. The CDR3 DNA sequence: TGTGCCAGCAGCCAAGAAGGCGGAAGTTACACCGGGGAGCTGTTTTTT. Residues: CASSQEGGSYTGELFF.

This clone occurred once. The rearrangement links TRBV11-2 to TRBJ1-2; D uncertain. Per germline, CDR1 SGHAT and CDR2 FQNNGV. The CDR3 runs to 14 residues. Trimming removed 5 bases at V and 3 bases at J, with 13 bases between. CDR3 region: CASSPGWGDYGYTF. The CDR3 coding sequence is TGTGCCAGCAGCCCCGGCTGGGGAGACTATGGCTACACCTTC.

The rearrangement links TRBV29-1 to TRBJ2-1; 10 bases map to TRBD1. The trim removed 5 bases at V and 7 bases at J, leaving 11 bases unmatched. Germline V lookup: CDR1 SQVTM, CDR2 ANQGSEA. CDR3 length: 15 amino acids. The CDR3 region has the DNA TGCAGCGTTACCTCCGGGACAGGGGTGCCAAATGAGCAGTTCTTC. This encodes CSVTSGTGVPNEQFF.

V and J are TRBV3-1 (or the pseudogene TRBV3-2) and TRBJ1-3, with a weak D call TRBD1 (5 bases). V was shortened by 0 bases and J by 2 bases, with 17 bases between the two germline ends. CDR3 length equals 18 residues. Germline V lookup: CDR1 LGHDT, CDR2 YNNKEL (reference sequence). This CDR3 is CASSQDTHGREPGNTIYF. CDR3 sequence (DNA): TGTGCCAGCAGCCAAGATACTCACGGCAGGGAACCTGGAAACACCATATATTTT.

The V and J genes are TRBV5-4 and TRBJ2-7, with 9 bases aligning to TRBD1. CDR1 SGHNT and CDR2 YYREEE come from the germline V gene (reference sequence). This CDR3 has 14 residues. After removal of 8 bases from V and 3 bases from J, the junction contained 9 bases not matched to a gene. The CDR3 sequence is CASSRDREFYEQYV. The CDR3 bases are TGTGCCAGTTCCCGGGACAGGGAGTTCTACGAGCAGTACGTC.

The V call is TRBV18, the J call TRBJ1-4; D perhaps matches TRBD1 (6 bases). Germline values: CDR1 KGHSH, CDR2 LQKENI. The CDR3 contains 15 residues. With 4 bases removed from V and 4 bases from J, the gap between germline ends came to 13 bases. CDR3 amino acids: CASSLSGANNEKLFF. CDR3 nucleotide sequence: TGTGCCAGCTCACTGTCAGGGGCCAATAATGAAAAACTGTTTTTT.

The gene calls are TRBV2 and TRBJ1-1; weak D call: TRBD1 (5 bases). The CDR3 covers 13 residues. The ends were cut back, 8 bases at V and 1 base at J, with 11 bases in the middle. The V gene's germline CDR1 is SNHLY and CDR2 FYNNEI. CDR3 bases: TGTGCCAGCCTGGACATAGAGAACACTGAAGCTTTCTTT. The encoded protein is CASLDIENTEAFF.

The chain joins TRBV10-2 to TRBJ2-7; D perhaps matches TRBD2 (6 bases). Deletions cut 7 bases from V and 0 bases from J, with 13 bases between. The CDR3 is 14 amino acids. CDR1 is WSHSY, CDR2 SAAADI, per germline. For the CDR3, the DNA is TGCGCCAGCATGGGACTCTTGAGCTCCTACGAGCAGTACTTC. Protein: CASMGLLSSYEQYF.

The chain has TRBV2 and TRBJ1-6; possible D gene TRBD1, 5 bases. Germline V gene data show CDR1 as SNHLY and CDR2 as FYNNEI. V was pared by 4 bases and J by 7 bases, with 8 bases between. This CDR3 region has 13 residues. The DNA of the CDR3 is TGTGCCAGCAGTGTGGGGGGGAATTCACCCCTCCACTTT. This gives the protein CASSVGGNSPLHF.

The genes are TRBV5-4 and TRBJ1-2; TRBD1 matches at 10 bases. V trimming: 3 bases; J trimming: 4 bases; junction bases outside the gene matches: 0. The CDR3 extends over 13 amino acids. CDR1 SGHNT and CDR2 YYREEE come from the germline V gene (reference sequence). In DNA, the CDR3 is TGTGCCAGCAGCTGGACAGGGGGCTATGGCTACACCTTC. It encodes CASSWTGGYGYTF.

This rearrangement joins TRBV6-5 to TRBJ1-2; D possibly corresponds to TRBD1 (5 bases). The germline CDR1 and CDR2 sequences are MNHEY and SVGAGI. This CDR3 has 14 amino acids. The germline V and J ends were trimmed by 6 bases and 5 bases, with 16 bases remaining between them. This CDR3 is CASRPLGGGYGYTF. Here the CDR3 DNA reads TGTGCCAGCAGGCCCCTGGGGGGAGGGTATGGCTACACCTTC.

This chain connects TRBV24-1 to TRBJ2-1, with 7 bases identical to TRBD2. With 9 bases clipped from V and 3 bases from J, the junction kept 10 bases outside the gene matches. The CDR3 has 15 amino acids. CDR1 is KGHDR and CDR2 is SFDVKD in the germline V gene. In DNA, the CDR3 is TGTGCCACCGCTAGTTCAGGGAGGGTCTACAATGAGCAGTTCTTC. This codes for CATASSGRVYNEQFF.

This clone was found a few times. J is TRBJ2-3 and V is TRBV30; 8 positions agree with TRBD2. The ends lost 4 bases at V and 0 bases at J; junction bases unmatched: 6. The germline V gene encodes CDR1 GTSNPN and CDR2 SVGIG (reference sequence). This CDR3 is built from 15 residues. The DNA for the CDR3 is TGTGCCTGGACAACTAGCGGTCGAAGCACAGATACGCAGTATTTT. Translated, it gives CAWTTSGRSTDTQYF.

The gene calls are TRBV6-1 and TRBJ2-2; 10 positions match TRBD2. V lost 3 bases to trimming and J lost 5 bases; unmatched junction nucleotides: 9. Per the germline V gene, CDR1 is MNHNS and CDR2 is SASEGT. The CDR3 consists of 17 residues. Here the CDR3 DNA reads TGTGCCAGCAGTGACGTGGATCTAGCGGGGGTTACCGGGGAGCTGTTTTTT. This sequence encodes CASSDVDLAGVTGELFF.

The rearrangement links TRBV28 to TRBJ2-7; D is unclear. This CDR3 region has 15 residues. Between the trimmed V and J ends, which lost 2 bases and 0 bases, there was a span of 11 bases. The germline CDR1 and CDR2 sequences are MDHEN and SYDVKM. CDR3 loop: CASSLRPASSYEQYF. The CDR3 nucleotides read TGTGCCAGCAGTTTAAGGCCAGCGAGCTCCTACGAGCAGTACTTC.

This clone was detected only once. V is TRBV9 and J is TRBJ2-4, with a weak D call TRBD2 (5 bases). V was cut by 3 bases and J by 3 bases, with 16 bases left in between. The CDR3 contains 16 residues. The V gene's germline CDR1 is SGDLS and CDR2 YYNGEE. The CDR3, as DNA: TGTGCCAGCAGCGACCACTCTGGCGGAGGCAAAAACATTCAGTACTTC. Amino acids: CASSDHSGGGKNIQYF.

The chain is built from TRBV30 and TRBJ2-6; TRBD1 matches at 8 bases. From germline, CDR1 is GTSNPN and CDR2 SVGIG (reference sequence). After removal of 6 bases from V and 0 bases from J, the junction contained 1 base not matched to a gene. The CDR3 sequence is 14 residues long. CDR3 sequence (DNA): TGTGCCTGCGACAGGGGCTCTGGGGCCAACGTCCTGACTTTC. Its protein is CACDRGSGANVLTF.

This clone was counted a single time. This chain connects TRBV19 to TRBJ2-5; D is possibly TRBD1 (6 bases). The CDR3 has 13 amino acids. Trimming shortened V by 5 bases and J by 4 bases, and 11 bases separated the two germline ends. The germline V gene encodes CDR1 LNHDA and CDR2 SQIVND (reference sequence). DNA of the CDR3: TGTGCCAGTAGTTTGGCAGGGGTAGAGACCCAGTACTTC. Protein: CASSLAGVETQYF.